This passage covers 13 T cell receptor beta chains from one sample sequenced in a study of cytomegalovirus exposure and HLA in healthy donors. 60 Vbeta and 13 Jbeta primers were used in PCR. Clones were read by immunoSEQ multiplex PCR, and TCRdb kept only the in-frame ones, dropping some. Of about 120,000 clones listed, around 80% are singletons. What was sequenced was PBMCs. The receptors stem from a man younger than 30 in good health and CMV-seronegative.

This sequence joins TRBV6-5 and TRBJ1-2, with 8 bases fitting TRBD1. With V trimmed by 10 bases and J by 4 bases, 5 bases remained unmatched. The CDR3 contains 12 residues. CDR1 and CDR2 (germline): MNHEY, SVGAGI. The CDR3 nucleotides read TGTGCCATCGGGGGACAGGCCTATGGCTACACCTTC. Its protein is CAIGGQAYGYTF.

This chain uses TRBV2 with TRBJ2-2; no reliable D call. The CDR3 extends over 15 amino acids. The germline V and J ends were trimmed by 4 bases and 9 bases, with 18 bases remaining between them. CDR1 is SNHLY and CDR2 is FYNNEI in the germline V gene. Written as DNA, the CDR3 is TGTGCCAGCAGTGGGGCACCTTTCAAAGGCCGGGAGCTGTTTTTT. Translating it yields CASSGAPFKGRELFF.

The rearrangement links TRBV14 to TRBJ2-3; 12 bases match TRBD2. The trim removed 0 bases at V and 3 bases at J, leaving 10 bases unmatched. This CDR3 contains 19 residues. The germline V gene has CDR1 SGHDN and CDR2 FVKESK. The CDR3 bases are TGTGCCAGCAGCCAAGATCTCCAAGGACTAGCGGGGCGGACAGATACGCAGTATTTT. This codes for CASSQDLQGLAGRTDTQYF.

The sample holds a few counts of this clone. The rearrangement joins TRBV4-2 to TRBJ1-3; no reliable D call. The CDR3 loop spans 17 amino acids. The germline V gene encodes CDR1 LGHNA and CDR2 YNFKEQ. Trimming cost V 0 bases and J 0 bases, with 12 bases left between them. The CDR3 region has the DNA TGTGCCAGCAGCCAAGAAAACCCTAGCCCCTCTGGAAACACCATATATTTT. Residues: CASSQENPSPSGNTIYF.

The genes are TRBV5-4 and TRBJ2-5; D may be TRBD2 (6 bases). Deletions cut 0 bases from V and 2 bases from J, with 11 bases between. The CDR3 has 15 residues. CDR1 SGHNT and CDR2 YYREEE come from the germline V gene (reference sequence). CDR3 coding DNA: TGTGCCAGCAGCTTGGACGGGGGTTGGCAAGAGACCCAGTACTTC. It encodes CASSLDGGWQETQYF.

This clone was seen more than once but under ten times. This CDR3 is CASCLSGTAYGYTF. The CDR3 DNA reads as TGTGCCAGCTGCCTTTCCGGGACAGCTTATGGCTACACCTTC. This chain joins TRBV5-6 and TRBJ1-2, with 7 nucleotides matching TRBD1. V lost 7 bases, J lost 5 bases, and 11 bases stayed unmatched. The germline V gene has CDR1 SGHDT and CDR2 YYEEEE. The CDR3 runs 14 residues.

This clone was observed once. The chain joins TRBV5-1 to TRBJ2-1; 7 bases agree with TRBD2. The CDR3 sequence is 15 residues long. Trimming at V came to 4 bases and at J to 0 bases, leaving 4 bases not matched to a gene. CDR1 is SGHRS and CDR2 is YFSETQ in the germline V gene. CDR3 protein: CASSLSGGSYNEQFF. The CDR3 region has the DNA TGCGCCAGCAGCCTGTCGGGGGGCTCCTACAATGAGCAGTTCTTC.

The J gene is TRBJ2-7, the V gene TRBV6-1; a weak D match, TRBD2 (6 bases). Per germline, CDR1 MNHNS and CDR2 SASEGT. The CDR3 is 12 amino acids. CDR3 sequence (DNA): TGTGCCAGCAGTCTTGCCCTGGCGGGGATGGTCGTC. This sequence encodes CASSLALAGMVV.

The genes are TRBV30 and TRBJ2-7; 10 nucleotides line up with TRBD2. The V segment lost 2 bases and the J segment 5 bases; nucleotides outside the gene matches: 6. The CDR3 totals 14 residues. Germline-derived CDR1 and CDR2 are GTSNPN and SVGIG (reference sequence). The CDR3 reads CAWSPGLAAHEQYV. CDR3 DNA sequence: TGTGCCTGGAGTCCCGGACTAGCGGCTCACGAGCAGTACGTC.

The V gene is TRBV25-1, the J gene TRBJ1-2; TRBD1 matches at 8 bases. V shed 6 bases and J 7 bases; nucleotides not matched to a gene: 7. CDR3 size: 13 residues. The germline V gene encodes CDR1 MGHDK and CDR2 SYGVNS. The CDR3 reads CASSRGPARGYTF. CDR3 DNA sequence: TGTGCCAGCAGCAGGGGGCCAGCACGTGGCTACACCTTC.

Only one count was recorded for this clone. The chain couples TRBV28 to TRBJ2-6, with D possibly matching TRBD1 (5 bases). The CDR3 sequence is 19 residues long. Trimming shortened V by 7 bases and J by 4 bases, and 26 bases separated the two germline ends. Germline loops: CDR1 MDHEN, CDR2 SYDVKM. CDR3 region: CASTPRGRMSFEGANVLTF. The CDR3 nucleotides are TGTGCCAGCACCCCTAGGGGCAGGATGTCTTTTGAAGGGGCCAACGTCCTGACTTTC.

The rearrangement joins TRBV5-1 to TRBJ2-1; no definite D call. Trimming took 0 bases from V and 5 from J, leaving 6 bases between them. Germline values: CDR1 SGHRS, CDR2 YFSETQ. This CDR3 comprises 13 residues. The CDR3 sequence is CASSLASDNEQFF. CDR3 DNA: TGCGCCAGCAGCTTGGCCTCTGACAATGAGCAGTTCTTC.

This chain links TRBV18 with TRBJ2-7, with 8 bases matching TRBD1. Per the germline V gene, CDR1 is KGHSH and CDR2 is LQKENI. The CDR3 consists of 14 residues. The trim removed 5 bases at V and 3 bases at J, leaving 6 bases unmatched. The CDR3 spells CASSGTGILYEQYF. The CDR3 nucleotides read TGTGCCAGCTCAGGGACAGGTATTCTCTACGAGCAGTACTTC. The variable domain in full, with the rest retrieved from reference TRBV18 and TRBJ2-7, is NAGVMQNPRHLVRRRGQEARLRCSPMKGHSHVYWYRQLPEEGLKFMVYLQKENIIDESGMPKERFSAEFPKEGPSILRIQQVVRGDSAAYFCASSGTGILYEQYFGPGTRLTVT.